This T cell receptor (beta chain) was obtained from a study of blood T cells in healthy people across ages. For the second PCR, which ran for 7 to 11 cycles, a sample-barcoded 5' primer and a J-beta primer mix were used. Each cDNA was tagged by a template-switch adaptor containing 12 random nucleotides. MiXCR, run by TCRdb on the 5' RACE reads, gives a single entry per CDR3 protein. The sample has hundreds of thousands of distinct CDR3 sequences, approximately 40% seen once. The sequence came from a man at least 80 years old in good health. Sequencing input: blood.

This CDR3 is CASSYPGPGGYEQFF. CDR3 nucleotide sequence: TGTGCCAGCAGTTACCCGGGACCCGGCGGCTATGAGCAGTTCTTC. This chain joins TRBV6-2 or TRBV6-3 and TRBJ2-1; D may correspond to TRBD1 or TRBD2 (5 bases each). V was cut by 2 bases and J by 8 bases, with 16 bases left in between. The CDR3 covers 15 residues. Germline CDR1 is MNHEY and CDR2 is SVGEGT.